The 12 T cell receptor beta chains below were found in one sample sequenced in a study of T cell responses to AZD1222 COVID-19 vaccine. Here immunoSEQ multiplex PCR was the method, and the copy in TCRdb shows in-frame clones only, minus some. Here the sample spans fewer than 200,000 clones, approximately 90% being singletons. The sample was peripheral blood, taken 28 days after the second AZD1222 dose. These TCRs come from an adult who received the AZD1222 COVID-19 vaccine.

This chain joins TRBV5-4 and TRBJ2-7, with TRBD1 identical over 10 bases. The ends lost 3 bases at V and 2 bases at J; junction bases unmatched: 5. Germline V gene sequence: CDR1 SGHNT, CDR2 YYREEE (reference sequence). The CDR3 contains 15 residues. The CDR3 DNA is TGTGCCAGCAGCTCCCCCGGGACAGGGGCCTACGAGCAGTACTTC. It specifies CASSSPGTGAYEQYF.

The chain joins TRBV6-5 to TRBJ1-6, with TRBD1 as a possible D gene (5 bases). V was cut by 6 bases and J by 4 bases, with 10 bases left in between. The CDR3 totals 14 residues. Germline CDR1 MNHEY, CDR2 SVGAGI. The DNA for the CDR3 is TGTGCCAGCAGCCTCCGGGGGTATAATTCACCCCTCCACTTT. Translating it yields CASSLRGYNSPLHF.

This clone was picked up one time. V and J are TRBV19 and TRBJ1-5, with D hard to call. CDR1 and CDR2 (germline): LNHDA, SQIVND (reference sequence). The ends were cut back, 6 bases at V and 0 bases at J, with 12 bases in the middle. The CDR3 totals 15 residues. CDR3 sequence: CASRPEGYSNQPQHF. DNA of the CDR3: TGTGCCAGTAGGCCGGAGGGTTATAGCAATCAGCCCCAGCATTTT. The whole variable domain, remainder taken from reference TRBV19 and TRBJ1-5, is DGGITQSPKYLFRKEGQNVTLSCEQNLNHDAMYWYRQDPGQGLRLIYYSQIVNDFQKGDIAEGYSVSREKKESFPLTVTSAQKNPTAFYLCASRPEGYSNQPQHFGDGTRLSIL.

The rearrangement uses TRBV27 and TRBJ2-7; D unclear. The germline V gene encodes CDR1 MNHEY and CDR2 SMNVEV (reference sequence). The CDR3 has 13 amino acids. Trimming shortened V by 1 base and J by 7 bases, and 11 bases separated the two germline ends. CDR3 sequence (DNA): TGTGCCAGCAGTTTATTAGGTGGGATTGAGCAGTACTTC. Translating gives CASSLLGGIEQYF.

The gene calls are TRBV6-9 and TRBJ2-2; possibly TRBD1 or TRBD2 for D (6 bases each). The CDR3 has 17 amino acids. V was trimmed by 6 bases and J by 5 bases, leaving 22 bases between them. Germline CDR1 reads MNHGY; CDR2 reads SVAAGI. CDR3 amino acids: CASSPSLPTGRTGELFF. The CDR3 DNA is TGTGCCAGCAGCCCATCCCTTCCTACAGGGAGGACCGGGGAGCTGTTTTTT.

V usage is TRBV12-1 and J usage is TRBJ2-1; the listed D gene, TRBD2, was not tested against the DNA. TRBV12-1 is flagged as a pseudogene. The CDR3 is made up of 18 amino acids. The CDR3 sequence: CASSFERGGNLRYNEQFF. The DNA for the CDR3 is TGTGCCAGCAGCTTTGAAAGGGGGGGGAATCTTCGGTACAATGAGCAGTTCTTC.

This clone was recorded once. The chain carries TRBV30 and TRBJ1-6; D gene ambiguous. This CDR3 region has 14 residues. Trimming removed 4 bases at V and 2 bases at J, with 9 bases between. CDR1 and CDR2 from the germline V gene are GTSNPN and SVGIG (reference sequence). This CDR3 reads CAWMRGTYNSPLHF. CDR3 nucleotide sequence: TGTGCCTGGATGCGAGGCACCTATAATTCACCCCTCCACTTT. The full variable domain, its missing parts supplied by reference TRBV30 and TRBJ1-6, is SQTIHQWPATLVQPVGSPLSLECTVEGTSNPNLYWYRQAAGRGLQLLFYSVGIGQISSEVPQNLSASRPQDRQFILSSKKLLLSDSGFYLCAWMRGTYNSPLHFGNGTRLTVT.

The V call is TRBV9, the J call TRBJ2-3; unclear D gene. Germline V gives CDR1 SGDLS, CDR2 YYNGEE. V was shortened by 1 base and J by 1 base, with 10 bases between the two germline ends. This CDR3 comprises 15 residues. The CDR3 bases are TGTGCCAGCAGCGTATACCCCCAGGGCACAGATACGCAGTATTTT. Protein: CASSVYPQGTDTQYF.

The genes are TRBV30 and TRBJ1-4, with D hard to call. Trimming removed 5 bases at V and 4 bases at J, with 11 bases between. The CDR3 covers 13 residues. Per germline, CDR1 GTSNPN and CDR2 SVGIG (reference sequence). CDR3 region: CAWDRTGNEKLFF. The CDR3 DNA reads as TGTGCCTGGGACCGGACCGGTAATGAAAAACTGTTTTTT.

This chain joins TRBV24-1 and TRBJ2-5; 9 bases match TRBD1. V was pared by 2 bases and J by 4 bases, with 4 bases of the junction left unmatched. The CDR3 length is 15 residues. Germline CDR1 reads KGHDR; CDR2 reads SFDVKD. The chain's CDR3 is CATSDSGQGGETQYF. DNA of the CDR3: TGTGCCACCAGTGATTCGGGACAGGGAGGAGAGACCCAGTACTTC.

V and J are TRBV5-4 and TRBJ1-1; the D is unclear. Germline values: CDR1 SGHNT, CDR2 YYREEE (reference sequence). The CDR3 length is 11 residues. V was clipped by 0 bases and J by 8 bases, with 5 bases between them. This CDR3 reads CASSLETEAFF. For the CDR3, the DNA is TGTGCCAGCAGCTTGGAGACGGAAGCTTTCTTT.

The V gene is TRBV4-1, the J gene TRBJ1-1; TRBD1 might be the D (5 bases). CDR3 length equals 15 residues. Germline V gene data show CDR1 as MGHRA and CDR2 as YSYEKL. V lost 6 bases to trimming and J lost 2 bases, with 16 bases between them. The CDR3 nucleotides are TGCGCCAGCAGTCGGGATGGGGGTGACAACACTGAAGCTTTCTTT. Its protein is CASSRDGGDNTEAFF.